Listed here are 2 T cell receptor beta chains from one sample, sequenced in a study of T cell changes during pregnancy in multiple sclerosis (dated by TCRdb to the late 2010s). Receptor libraries were prepared by the immunoSEQ multiplex PCR assay. The immuneACCESS repertoire file appears here via TCRdb, limited to in-frame rearrangements. These files lack a portion of the clones; in checked studies, under half of the deficit traces to unresolved V genes, and the cause of the others is not known. The sample table records tens of thousands of clones; 80% to 90% of these occur just once. In total, the top ten clones hold roughly 0.5% of the sample. Sequencing was performed on CD4+ T cells from peripheral blood mononuclear cells, taken in the first trimester of pregnancy. These receptors originate from a female donor with multiple sclerosis, enrolled in a pregnancy study.

This chain connects TRBV7-9 to TRBJ1-4; 10 bases line up with TRBD1. There are 18 residues in the CDR3. Per germline, CDR1 SEHNR and CDR2 FQNEAQ (reference sequence). V shed 5 bases, J shed 8 bases, and the junction held 17 bases outside the gene matches. The CDR3 bases are TGTGCCAGCAGCCCTACGGGACAGGGGCCCATGGGTGGCGAAAAACTGTTTTTT. This gives the protein CASSPTGQGPMGGEKLFF.

The rearrangement joins TRBV14 to TRBJ1-2; D call uncertain. The germline gives CDR1 SGHDN, CDR2 FVKESK. This CDR3 is 13 amino acids long. The V end lost 1 base, the J end lost 8 bases, and 11 bases lay between the germline ends. Written as DNA, the CDR3 is TGTGCCAGCAGCCAAGGTCTCGGGAGGGGCTACACCTTC. Translating gives CASSQGLGRGYTF.